This T cell receptor (beta chain) was recorded in a study of early T cells in non-severe SARS-CoV-2 infection. Across the study: Sequencing targeted bulk RNA from unsorted whole blood, leaving chains unpaired.

CDR1 and CDR2 (germline): SGHNT, YENEEA. V was pared by 0 bases and J by 10 bases, with 11 bases between. The CDR3 spans 13 residues. Attached unique molecular identifiers marked individual cDNA molecules. MiXCR, applied by TCRdb to the 5' RACE reads, yields one record per CDR3 protein. The sample has about 81,000 distinct CDR3 sequences, 5% to 6.5% seen once. The chain has TRBV11-3 and TRBJ2-3, with D possibly TRBD1 on 5 matching bases. The TCR was taken from an adult who was a healthcare worker with PCR-confirmed SARS-CoV-2 infection or an uninfected control (not recorded which). The sequenced sample was whole blood. CDR3 loop: CASSLDLKGAQYF. CDR3 bases: TGTGCCAGCAGCTTAGATCTGAAAGGGGCGCAGTATTTT.